The rows below give T cell receptor beta chains drawn from one sample of a study of persistence of HIV-infected CD4 T cells. Repertoires were generated with immunoSEQ multiplex PCR, while TCRdb's copy carries only in-frame clones and drops some. The top ten clones hold 0.47% of a sample with approximately 45,000 clones, about nine tenths of them seen once. These receptors' targets are unknown. Sequenced material: CD4+ T cells sorted from PBMCs after approximately 20-hour stimulation, taken from a patient who received antiretroviral therapy. The receptors here all came from an adult woman with HIV who was CMV-seropositive. The CDR3 runs from the conserved cysteine through the conserved F or W. The D gene is left open where the match is weak. Size is stated for part of the rows, as once, few or many counts, or as a class when the clone is expanded.

DNA: TGTGCCAGCACCATGGGGAACACCGGGGAGCTGTTTTTT; CDR3: CASTMGNTGELFF; length: 13; J: TRBJ2-2; D: NA; V: TRBV6-5; size: few
DNA: TGTGCCAGCAGTGAACAGGGGAGCTATGGCTACACCTTC; CDR3: CASSEQGSYGYTF; length: 13; J: TRBJ1-2; D: NA; V: TRBV2; size: NA
DNA: TGTGCCAGCAGCATACTTAGCGGGAACACCGGGGAGCTGTTTTTT; CDR3: CASSILSGNTGELFF; length: 15; J: TRBJ2-2; D: NA; V: TRBV9; size: NA
DNA: TGTGCAAGTCGCTTAGCATGGGAGACCCAGTACTTC; CDR3: CASRLAWETQYF; length: 12; J: TRBJ2-5; D: NA; V: TRBV12-2; size: NA
DNA: TGTGCCACCAGCAGAGATTATACGGACAGGGGAAGAGATACGCAGTATTTT; CDR3: CATSRDYTDRGRDTQYF; length: 17; J: TRBJ2-3; D: TRBD1; V: TRBV15; size: NA
DNA: TGTGCCATCAGTGAGTCCAGCGGGGGGTCCTTCTACAATGAGCAGTTCTTC; CDR3: CAISESSGGSFYNEQFF; length: 17; J: TRBJ2-1; D: TRBD2; V: TRBV10-3; size: once
DNA: TGTGCTAGTGGTTTGACAAACTTAGAACTGTTTTTT; CDR3: CASGLTNLELFF; length: 12; J: TRBJ1-4; D: NA; V: TRBV12-5; size: NA
DNA: TGTGCCAGCAGCTTGGACACCATCTCTGGGGCCAACGTCCTGACTTTC; CDR3: CASSLDTISGANVLTF; length: 16; J: TRBJ2-6; D: NA; V: TRBV5-4; size: NA
DNA: TGTGCCAGCAGCCAAGGTCGGACAGGGCAGGGTGAAGCTTTCTTT; CDR3: CASSQGRTGQGEAFF; length: 15; J: TRBJ1-1; D: TRBD1; V: TRBV3-1/TRBV3-2; size: NA
DNA: TGTGCCAGCAGTTTCGGGGGAGTCAGTGGGTCCTATGGCTACACCTTC; CDR3: CASSFGGVSGSYGYTF; length: 16; J: TRBJ1-2; D: NA; V: TRBV27; size: NA
DNA: TGTGCAAGTCGCTTTAGCCTGGGTAGGACAGTCGGTCGGCCCCAGCATTTT; CDR3: CASRFSLGRTVGRPQHF; length: 17; J: TRBJ1-5; D: NA; V: TRBV12-2; size: NA
DNA: TGTGCCAGCAGCTTCCGGACAGGGCAAAATTCACCCCTCCACTTT; CDR3: CASSFRTGQNSPLHF; length: 15; J: TRBJ1-6; D: TRBD1; V: TRBV9; size: NA
DNA: TGTGCCAGCAGCTTCCTAGCGGGGGGGTCGAATGAGCAGTTCTTC; CDR3: CASSFLAGGSNEQFF; length: 15; J: TRBJ2-1; D: TRBD2; V: TRBV2; size: NA
DNA: TGTGCCAGTAGTATCGGTCGCGGGAGGGTCACTGAAGCTTTCTTT; CDR3: CASSIGRGRVTEAFF; length: 15; J: TRBJ1-1; D: NA; V: TRBV19; size: NA
DNA: TGTGCCACCTATACTAGCGGGGGACCTTGGGCGGGCACAGATACGCAGTATTTT; CDR3: CATYTSGGPWAGTDTQYF; length: 18; J: TRBJ2-3; D: TRBD2; V: TRBV24-1; size: NA
DNA: TGTGCCAGTAGTGCTCGAGGACCCAGGGGGCGCGGTGGAAACACCATATATTTT; CDR3: CASSARGPRGRGGNTIYF; length: 18; J: TRBJ1-3; D: TRBD1; V: TRBV19; size: NA
DNA: TGCGCCAGCAGTTTAGGGAGGAAGGAGCCCCAGCATTTT; CDR3: CASSLGRKEPQHF; length: 13; J: TRBJ1-5; D: NA; V: TRBV5-1; size: NA
DNA: TGTGCCACCAGTGACCGGACAGGGGACGGGGCTGAAGCTTTCTTT; CDR3: CATSDRTGDGAEAFF; length: 15; J: TRBJ1-1; D: TRBD1; V: TRBV24-1; size: NA
DNA: TGCGCCAGCAGCTTGGGGGCTTCCGGGAACCAAGAGACCCAGTACTTC; CDR3: CASSLGASGNQETQYF; length: 16; J: TRBJ2-5; D: NA; V: TRBV5-1; size: once
DNA: TGTGCCAGCAGTTCAGCAACCGTGAGCATGAACACTGAAGCTTTCTTT; CDR3: CASSSATVSMNTEAFF; length: 16; J: TRBJ1-1; D: NA; V: TRBV2; size: NA
DNA: TGTGCCATCACTCCCGGGGGCGGGGGGAGCACAGATACGCAGTATTTT; CDR3: CAITPGGGGSTDTQYF; length: 16; J: TRBJ2-3; D: TRBD2; V: TRBV10-3; size: NA
DNA: TGTGCCAGCAGCTTAGATAATACGGAAGCTTTCTTT; CDR3: CASSLDNTEAFF; length: 12; J: TRBJ1-1; D: NA; V: TRBV11-3; size: NA
DNA: TGTGCCAGCAGCCTTCGACTTAATAAAGAGACCCAGTACTTC; CDR3: CASSLRLNKETQYF; length: 14; J: TRBJ2-5; D: NA; V: TRBV9; size: NA